One and the same sample provided the 10 T cell receptor beta chains below, sequenced in a study of neurological immune-mediated disorders. TCRdb itself ran the 5' RACE reads through MiXCR, one entry per CDR3 protein. Among 55,000 to 75,000 distinct CDR3 sequences listed, 2% to 3% were seen once. The sequencing sample was made of PBMCs. These receptors were taken from a man aged 45-65 years with multiple sclerosis.

This clonotype was counted at least ten times. The chain is built from TRBV10-3 and TRBJ1-4, with D tentatively TRBD1 (6 bases). The germline V gene has CDR1 ENHRY and CDR2 SYGVKD. The CDR3 contains 16 residues. Trimming removed 4 bases from V and 4 bases from J, with 16 bases in between. As DNA, the CDR3 is TGTGCCATCAGTGGTACCCCGGGACACGATAATGAAAAACTGTTTTTT. As protein: CAISGTPGHDNEKLFF.

This clonotype was found many times. This chain links TRBV5-1 with TRBJ2-7; 8 bases align to TRBD2. The germline gives CDR1 SGHRS, CDR2 YFSETQ. The CDR3 consists of 16 residues. Trimming took 3 bases from V and 0 from J; bases not matched to a gene: 8. The CDR3 region is CASSWDSGAPSYEQYF. The CDR3 region has the DNA TGCGCCAGCAGCTGGGATAGCGGGGCTCCCTCCTACGAGCAGTACTTC.

This clonotype occurred many times. The chain employs TRBV7-8 and TRBJ2-7, with 12 bases that match TRBD2. The V gene's germline CDR1 is SGHVS and CDR2 FQNEAQ. The CDR3 covers 16 residues. V was pared by 4 bases and J by 5 bases, with 9 bases of the junction left unmatched. CDR3 nucleotides: TGTGCCAGCAGCTCTGGATGGACTAGCGGGATTAACGAGCAGTACTTC. It codes for CASSSGWTSGINEQYF.

This clonotype was found many times. The CDR3 spells CSAPGTGGMNTEAFF. For the CDR3, the DNA is TGCAGTGCTCCCGGGACAGGGGGCATGAACACTGAAGCTTTCTTT. This chain joins TRBV20-1 and TRBJ1-1, with 12 bases identical to TRBD1. CDR3 length: 15 residues. The J segment lost 0 bases and the V segment lost 5 bases, leaving 4 bases of the junction unmatched. Germline lookup yields CDR1 DFQATT and CDR2 SNEGSKA (reference sequence).

Ten or more counts support this clonotype. This chain joins TRBV3-1 and TRBJ1-5; 7 bases are shared with TRBD1. Germline CDR1 reads LGHDT; CDR2 reads YNNKEL (reference sequence). The CDR3 runs 15 residues. The ends lost 4 bases at V and 3 bases at J; junction bases unmatched: 6. CDR3: CASSPRGRFNQPQHF. The DNA of the CDR3 is TGTGCCAGCAGCCCGAGGGGGCGGTTCAATCAGCCCCAGCATTTT.

There are many counts of this clonotype. The V call is TRBV3-1, the J call TRBJ2-1; D possibly matches TRBD1 or TRBD2 (6 bases each). V shed 1 base and J shed 7 bases, with 11 bases lying between them. This CDR3 spans 14 amino acids. Germline V CDR1 and CDR2: LGHDT, YNNKEL (reference sequence). Here the CDR3 DNA reads TGTGCCAGCAGCCAAGTGAGGGGGACTAATGAGCAGTTCTTC. Residues: CASSQVRGTNEQFF.

Only a few counts were recorded for this clonotype. Mismatch with germline at one junction end may stem from a read error. CDR3 loop: CASSRLGPLGQHQHF. The CDR3 bases are TGTGCCAGCAGTCGCTTGGGTCCTCTAGGTCAGCACCAGCATTTT. The chain combines TRBV6-5 with TRBJ1-5; D not certain. Germline loops: CDR1 MNHEY, CDR2 SVGAGI. The length of the CDR3 is 15 residues.

This clonotype was seen many times. CDR3 region: CSVQQGFGYTF. CDR3 nucleotides: TGCAGCGTGCAACAGGGATTTGGCTACACCTTC. The chain links TRBV29-1 to TRBJ1-2; maybe TRBD1 (6 bases). The germline V and J ends were trimmed by 6 bases and 7 bases, with 12 bases remaining between them. The CDR3 sequence is 11 residues long. The V gene's germline CDR1 is SQVTM and CDR2 ANQGSEA.

This clonotype appeared many times. The gene calls are TRBV20-1 and TRBJ2-1; 7 bases map to TRBD2. The junction had 9 bases not matched to a gene; V was cut back by 2 bases and J by 2 bases. Germline V lookup: CDR1 DFQATT, CDR2 SNEGSKA (reference sequence). The CDR3 contains 16 residues. The CDR3 sequence: CSARSLWGGPYNEQFF. DNA for the CDR3: TGCAGTGCTAGATCCCTTTGGGGGGGACCCTACAATGAGCAGTTCTTC.

CDR3 residues: CASSLEATYEQYF. CDR3 sequence (DNA): TGTGCCAGCAGTTTAGAGGCAACCTACGAGCAGTACTTC. This chain uses TRBV27 with TRBJ2-7; D gene ambiguous. The CDR3 contains 13 residues. Trimming removed 2 bases at V and 2 bases at J, with 7 bases between. Germline loops: CDR1 MNHEY, CDR2 SMNVEV (reference sequence).